The 28 T cell receptor beta chains given below trace back to one sample, sequenced in a study of cytomegalovirus exposure and HLA in healthy donors. The PCR was carried out with 60 Vbeta primers and 13 Jbeta primers. Produced via immunoSEQ multiplex PCR; TCRdb's table is partial and in-frame only. The table includes around 91,000 clones, just under 80% detected once. Sequencing was performed on PBMCs. Source of these receptors: a male donor in good health and CMV-seropositive.

The gene calls are TRBV10-1 and TRBJ2-5; no definite D call. The V gene's germline CDR1 is WNHNN and CDR2 SYGVQD (reference sequence). The germline V and J ends were trimmed by 2 bases and 3 bases, with 7 bases remaining between them. This CDR3 is 13 amino acids long. CDR3 sequence: CASSEVGKETQYF. CDR3 coding DNA: TGCGCCAGCAGTGAGGTCGGTAAAGAGACCCAGTACTTC.

V usage is TRBV28 and J usage is TRBJ1-2; D is undetermined. This CDR3 has 14 amino acids. Germline CDR1 and CDR2: MDHEN and SYDVKM. V gave up 2 bases and J gave up 6 bases, with 13 bases separating them. CDR3 region: CASSLGSQEHGYTF. The CDR3 DNA reads as TGTGCCAGCAGTTTAGGAAGCCAGGAACATGGCTACACCTTC.

This clone was seen just once. The rearrangement uses TRBV11-2 and TRBJ2-7; perhaps TRBD2 as D (6 bases). V was cut by 1 base and J by 3 bases, with 13 bases left in between. CDR1 is SGHAT and CDR2 is FQNNGV in the germline V gene. The CDR3 has 15 amino acids. DNA of the CDR3: TGTGCCAGCAGCTTAGGCCCCGGGGGAAACTACGAGCAGTACTTC. It translates to CASSLGPGGNYEQYF.

The CDR3 loop reads CAISETGQGDEQYF. The CDR3, as DNA: TGTGCCATCAGTGAGACCGGACAGGGTGACGAGCAGTACTTC. This chain links TRBV10-3 with TRBJ2-7; 8 bases match TRBD1. Germline trimming cut 2 bases from V and 5 bases from J; bases unmatched to any gene: 5. The CDR3 extends over 14 amino acids. CDR1 and CDR2 from the germline V gene are ENHRY and SYGVKD.

V gene TRBV28 combines with J gene TRBJ2-4; the match to TRBD2 covers 8 bases. The length of the CDR3 is 14 residues. Germline assignment: CDR1 MDHEN and CDR2 SYDVKM. Trimming cost V 5 bases and J 0 bases; bases outside gene matches: 0. The CDR3 bases are TGTGCCAGCAGTAGCGGGGGAGCCAAAAACATTCAGTACTTC. As protein: CASSSGGAKNIQYF.

This chain links TRBV6-5 with TRBJ1-2; tentatively, D is TRBD1 (6 bases). Germline CDR1 reads MNHEY; CDR2 reads SVGAGI. CDR3 size: 12 residues. Trimming left V 4 bases short and J 5 bases short, with 8 bases between. The CDR3 DNA is TGTGCCAGCAGTTGGGACACATATGGCTACACCTTC. It is translated as CASSWDTYGYTF.

This sequence joins TRBV2 and TRBJ2-7; 12 nucleotides agree with TRBD2. This CDR3 comprises 14 residues. V was pared by 9 bases and J by 5 bases, with 8 bases of the junction left unmatched. The germline V gene encodes CDR1 SNHLY and CDR2 FYNNEI. The CDR3 reads CARSTSGSSHEQYF. The CDR3 nucleotides are TGTGCCAGATCGACTAGCGGGAGCAGTCACGAGCAGTACTTC.

CDR3: CATSRVVGVGTRTGYEQYF. DNA for the CDR3: TGTGCCACCAGCAGAGTAGTCGGGGTGGGGACTAGGACCGGCTACGAGCAGTACTTC. The chain joins TRBV15 to TRBJ2-7; TRBD2 matches at 8 bases. J lost 3 bases, V lost 1 base, and 17 bases had no gene match. CDR3 length: 19 residues. Germline CDR1 and CDR2: LNHNV and YYDKDF (reference sequence). Using reference TRBV15 and TRBJ2-7 for the parts outside the CDR3, the full variable domain is DAMVIQNPRYQVTQFGKPVTLSCSQTLNHNVMYWYQQKSSQAPKLLFHYYDKDFNNEADTPDNFQSRRPNTSFCFLDIRSPGLGDTAMYLCATSRVVGVGTRTGYEQYFGPGTRLTVT.

V is TRBV7-9 and J is TRBJ1-5; 7 bases are a match to TRBD1. The trim removed 5 bases at V and 1 base at J, leaving 2 bases unmatched. This CDR3 is 14 amino acids long. The germline CDR1 and CDR2 sequences are SEHNR and FQNEAQ (reference sequence). The CDR3 spells CASSRQGSNQPQHF. CDR3 bases: TGTGCCAGCAGCCGACAGGGAAGCAATCAGCCCCAGCATTTT. The full variable domain, rest sourced from reference TRBV7-9 and TRBJ1-5, is DTGVSQNPRHKITKRGQNVTFRCDPISEHNRLYWYRQTLGQGPEFLTYFQNEAQLEKSRLLSDRFSAERPKGSFSTLEIQRTEQGDSAMYLCASSRQGSNQPQHFGDGTRLSIL.

The chain is built from TRBV2 and TRBJ2-2; possible D gene TRBD1, 5 bases. CDR1 and CDR2 from the germline V gene are SNHLY and FYNNEI. The CDR3 loop spans 14 amino acids. The V gene lost 4 bases and the J gene lost 6 bases, with 12 bases spanning the gap. In DNA form, the CDR3 reads TGTGCCAGCAGTGCACAGGAAAGGGCCGGGGAGCTGTTTTTT. The encoded protein is CASSAQERAGELFF. The full variable domain, its missing parts supplied by reference TRBV2 and TRBJ2-2, is EPEVTQTPSHQVTQMGQEVILRCVPISNHLYFYWYRQILGQKVEFLVSFYNNEISEKSEIFDDQFSVERPDGSNFTLKIRSTKLEDSAMYFCASSAQERAGELFFGEGSRLTVL.

The chain combines TRBV29-1 with TRBJ2-7; D call uncertain. V was shortened by 4 bases and J by 3 bases, with 10 bases between the two germline ends. In germline, CDR1 is SQVTM, CDR2 ANQGSEA. The CDR3 contains 12 residues. The chain's CDR3 is CSVGAMSYEQYF. In DNA, the CDR3 is TGCAGCGTTGGCGCGATGAGCTACGAGCAGTACTTC.

This chain links TRBV27 with TRBJ1-1; possibly TRBD1 for D (5 bases). The CDR3 runs to 17 residues. Deletions cut 0 bases from V and 2 bases from J, with 16 bases between. Germline V lookup: CDR1 MNHEY, CDR2 SMNVEV (reference sequence). The CDR3 sequence: CASSLSPLTAFNTEAFF. For the CDR3, the DNA is TGTGCCAGCAGTTTATCGCCGTTGACAGCGTTCAACACTGAAGCTTTCTTT.

This clone was observed a single time. The chain is built from TRBV5-6 and TRBJ1-5, with 9 nucleotides matching TRBD1. J was trimmed by 3 bases and V by 4 bases; bases with no gene match: 8. CDR3 length: 16 amino acids. CDR1 SGHDT and CDR2 YYEEEE come from the germline V gene. The CDR3 sequence is CASSGSGTGLNQPQHF. CDR3 coding DNA: TGTGCCAGCAGCGGTTCCGGGACAGGGCTCAATCAGCCCCAGCATTTT.

CDR3 amino acids: CASTDGGRHSGNTIYF. CDR3 DNA sequence: TGTGCCAGCACAGATGGAGGCAGACACTCTGGAAACACCATATATTTT. This rearrangement joins TRBV2 to TRBJ1-3; no clear D gene. Trimming shortened V by 7 bases and J by 0 bases, and 16 bases separated the two germline ends. Germline V gene lookup returns CDR1 SNHLY and CDR2 FYNNEI. The CDR3 spans 16 residues.

This chain connects TRBV30 to TRBJ2-7; 12 nucleotides line up with TRBD2. The CDR3 is 16 amino acids. Germline lookup yields CDR1 GTSNPN and CDR2 SVGIG (reference sequence). Trimming removed 1 base from V and 6 bases from J; junction bases left unmatched: 10. This chain's CDR3 is CAWSERGTSGRAEQYF. The CDR3 region has the DNA TGTGCCTGGAGTGAAAGGGGGACTAGCGGGCGAGCCGAGCAGTACTTC.

This chain links TRBV18 with TRBJ2-7, with TRBD1 identical over 10 bases. This CDR3 is 16 amino acids long. Trimming cost V 3 bases and J 6 bases; bases outside gene matches: 11. From germline, CDR1 is KGHSH and CDR2 LQKENI. DNA for the CDR3: TGTGCCAGCTCACCTCTCCCGGGACAGGGGCGGCGCGAGCAGTACTTC. This gives the protein CASSPLPGQGRREQYF.

The chain combines TRBV27 with TRBJ1-1; no clear D gene. In germline, CDR1 is MNHEY, CDR2 SMNVEV (reference sequence). CDR3 length equals 14 residues. V lost 3 bases and J 4 bases, leaving 12 bases between the germline ends. The CDR3 DNA reads TGTGCCAGCAGTTTTGGGCAGGCGGGCACTGAAGCTTTCTTT. Translation: CASSFGQAGTEAFF.

This rearrangement joins TRBV9 to TRBJ1-6, with D hard to call. The CDR3 length is 13 residues. Germline V CDR1 and CDR2: SGDLS, YYNGEE. Trimming removed 7 bases at V and 10 bases at J, with 15 bases between. In DNA form, the CDR3 reads TGTGCCAGCCAACCGGATTCGGGGTCACCCCTCCACTTT. Its protein is CASQPDSGSPLHF.

The chain uses TRBV28 and TRBJ1-5, with D possibly being TRBD1 (5 bases). Trimming took off 2 bases at V and 6 bases at J, with 11 bases between the two ends. The CDR3 contains 14 residues. CDR1 is MDHEN, CDR2 SYDVKM, per germline. CDR3 loop: CASSLISGGQPQHF. As DNA, the CDR3 is TGTGCCAGCAGTTTAATTTCGGGGGGTCAGCCCCAGCATTTT.

The V and J genes are TRBV5-6 and TRBJ1-1; 10 positions agree with TRBD1. The CDR3 extends over 14 amino acids. Losses at the gene ends were 0 bases for V and 5 bases for J; bases not matched to a gene: 1. Germline CDR1 is SGHDT and CDR2 is YYEEEE. CDR3: CASSLGDRGTEAFF. CDR3 in DNA: TGTGCCAGCAGCTTGGGGGACAGGGGTACTGAAGCTTTCTTT.

The J gene is TRBJ2-3, the V gene TRBV5-1; TRBD1 matches at 10 bases. Germline CDR1 SGHRS, CDR2 YFSETQ. The CDR3 contains 17 residues. Unmatched junction bases numbered 11, after V lost 4 bases and J lost 3 bases. The CDR3 loop reads CASSPSWRQGATDTQYF. CDR3 nucleotides: TGCGCCAGCAGCCCCTCTTGGCGACAGGGGGCAACAGATACGCAGTATTTT.

The genes are TRBV6-5 and TRBJ2-5; a weak D match, TRBD2 (7 bases). The J call may be wrong; the DNA end is better matched by TRBJ2-7. The CDR3 totals 13 residues. The germline V gene has CDR1 MNHEY and CDR2 SVGAGI. Here the CDR3 reads CAAWGGPSYEQYF. Here the CDR3 DNA reads TGTGCCGCGTGGGGGGGGCCGTCCTACGAGCAGTACTTC.

The sample holds a few counts of this clone. This chain connects TRBV6-1 to TRBJ1-6; D is ambiguous. CDR3 length: 13 amino acids. V shed 7 bases and J shed 7 bases, with 11 bases lying between them. Germline CDR1 and CDR2: MNHNS and SASEGT. The CDR3 coding sequence is TGTGCCAGCAACACAGAGTTAAATTCACCCCTCCACTTT. Protein: CASNTELNSPLHF.

This clone was observed a handful of times. This rearrangement joins TRBV2 to TRBJ2-2; 9 bases fit TRBD2. Germline V CDR1 and CDR2: SNHLY, FYNNEI. This CDR3 has 16 residues. V dropped 7 bases and J dropped 6; count of bases not matched to a gene: 12. CDR3 nucleotides: TGTGCCAGCAAAGGGGTAGCGGGAGTGTTTTCCGGGGAGCTGTTTTTT. Translated, it gives CASKGVAGVFSGELFF.

This chain connects TRBV5-1 to TRBJ1-2; no clear D. The germline V gene has CDR1 SGHRS and CDR2 YFSETQ. Between the trimmed V and J ends, which lost 4 bases and 1 base, there was a span of 8 bases. The CDR3 contains 13 residues. The CDR3 is CASSRGHNYGYTF. The CDR3 nucleotides read TGCGCCAGCAGCCGAGGCCATAACTATGGCTACACCTTC.

The chain carries TRBV27 and TRBJ2-5, with D tentatively TRBD2 (7 bases). The CDR3 extends over 16 amino acids. From germline, CDR1 is MNHEY and CDR2 SMNVEV (reference sequence). Between the trimmed V and J ends, which lost 2 bases and 8 bases, there was a span of 21 bases. CDR3 DNA: TGTGCCAGCAGTTTAACGGCGGGGGCGGCGTCAACAACCCAGTACTTC. Amino acid sequence: CASSLTAGAASTTQYF.

The chain combines TRBV7-9 with TRBJ2-7, with D maybe TRBD1 (6 bases). Germline V CDR1 and CDR2: SEHNR, FQNEAQ (reference sequence). The CDR3 is made up of 13 amino acids. Deletions cut 8 bases from V and 2 bases from J, with 13 bases between. CDR3 coding DNA: TGTGCCAGCGCTCGGACAGACGCCTACGAGCAGTACTTC. Its protein is CASARTDAYEQYF.

This chain joins TRBV27 and TRBJ2-1, with TRBD2 as a possible D gene (6 bases). V lost 7 bases and J 7 bases, leaving 20 bases between the germline ends. The CDR3 runs to 15 residues. Germline CDR1 and CDR2: MNHEY and SMNVEV (reference sequence). Written as DNA, the CDR3 is TGTGCCAGCAAGGCGTACCGGGGGAGTTGGAATGAGCAGTTCTTC. It specifies CASKAYRGSWNEQFF.